Shown below are 3 T cell receptor beta chains from a single sample sequenced in a study of pediatric ulcerative colitis. The repertoire was sequenced with immunoSEQ multiplex PCR; TCRdb's copy has only in-frame clones and lacks some. The table includes roughly 64,000 clones, 85% to 90% detected once. Sequenced input: blood. Every receptor here comes from a boy younger than 18 with severe ulcerative colitis.

The chain combines TRBV29-1 with TRBJ2-2, with no clear D. From germline, CDR1 is SQVTM and CDR2 ANQGSEA. V lost 4 bases to trimming and J lost 7 bases, with 7 bases between them. This CDR3 region has 11 residues. CDR3 residues: CSVVSGGELFF. The CDR3 DNA reads as TGCAGCGTTGTTTCGGGCGGGGAGCTGTTTTTT.

The chain is built from TRBV27 and TRBJ1-2, with TRBD1 as a possible D gene (6 bases). V gave up 7 bases and J gave up 5 bases, with 23 bases separating them. From germline, CDR1 is MNHEY and CDR2 SMNVEV (reference sequence). This CDR3 is built from 16 residues. The CDR3 nucleotides read TGTGCCAGCACCTCAACGGGCCAGGGGCTAATTTATGGCTACACCTTC. It specifies CASTSTGQGLIYGYTF.

This sequence joins TRBV5-4 and TRBJ2-3, with 12 nucleotides matching TRBD2. The V segment lost 0 bases and the J segment 1 base; nucleotides outside the gene matches: 6. The germline V gene has CDR1 SGHNT and CDR2 YYREEE (reference sequence). This CDR3 spans 18 amino acids. CDR3 residues: CASSLGLAGGAGTDTQYF. The CDR3 DNA follows: TGTGCCAGCAGCTTGGGGCTAGCGGGAGGGGCTGGCACAGATACGCAGTATTTT.